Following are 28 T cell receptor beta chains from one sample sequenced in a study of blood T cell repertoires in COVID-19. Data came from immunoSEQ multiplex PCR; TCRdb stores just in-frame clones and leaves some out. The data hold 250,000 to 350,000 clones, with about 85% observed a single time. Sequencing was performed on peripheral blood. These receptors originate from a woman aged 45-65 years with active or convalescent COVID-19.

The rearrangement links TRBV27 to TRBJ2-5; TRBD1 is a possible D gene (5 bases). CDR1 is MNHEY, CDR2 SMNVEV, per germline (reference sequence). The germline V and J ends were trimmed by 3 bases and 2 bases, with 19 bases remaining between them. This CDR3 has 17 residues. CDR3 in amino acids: CASSFYSGSSRQETQYF. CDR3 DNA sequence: TGTGCCAGCAGTTTTTACTCAGGGTCATCCCGGCAAGAGACCCAGTACTTC.

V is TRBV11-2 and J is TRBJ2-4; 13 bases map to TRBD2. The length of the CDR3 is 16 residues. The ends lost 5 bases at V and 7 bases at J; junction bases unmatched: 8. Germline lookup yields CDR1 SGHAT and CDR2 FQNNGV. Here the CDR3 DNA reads TGTGCCAGCAGCCCCCCGGGACTAGCGGGGCGCAACATTCAGTACTTC. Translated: CASSPPGLAGRNIQYF.

The DNA for the CDR3 is TGTGCCAGCAGCTTAGCCGGGGCGGGAGGCTACACCTTC. The encoded protein is CASSLAGAGGYTF. V is TRBV11-2 and J is TRBJ1-2; D might be TRBD1 (5 bases). Trimming pared 1 base from V and 8 bases from J, leaving 11 bases between. The germline V gene has CDR1 SGHAT and CDR2 FQNNGV. This CDR3 has 13 residues.

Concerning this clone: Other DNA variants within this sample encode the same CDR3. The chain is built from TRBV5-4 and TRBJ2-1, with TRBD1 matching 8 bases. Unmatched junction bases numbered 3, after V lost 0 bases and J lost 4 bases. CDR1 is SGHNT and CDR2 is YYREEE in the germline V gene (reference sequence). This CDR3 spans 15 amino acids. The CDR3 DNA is TGTGCCAGCAGCTTGGCACAGGGGGAATACAATGAGCAGTTCTTC. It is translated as CASSLAQGEYNEQFF.

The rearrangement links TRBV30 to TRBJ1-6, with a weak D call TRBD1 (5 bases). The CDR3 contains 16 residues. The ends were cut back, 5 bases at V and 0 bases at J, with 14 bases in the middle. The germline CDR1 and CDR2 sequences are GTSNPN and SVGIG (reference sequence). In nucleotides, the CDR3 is TGTGCCTGGCTCCTGGGGGGGAGCTCCTATAATTCACCCCTCCACTTT. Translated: CAWLLGGSSYNSPLHF.

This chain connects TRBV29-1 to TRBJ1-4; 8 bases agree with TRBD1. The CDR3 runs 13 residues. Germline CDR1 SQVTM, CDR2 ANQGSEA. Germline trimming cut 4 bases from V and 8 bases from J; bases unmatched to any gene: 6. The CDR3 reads CSVGRGRREKLFF. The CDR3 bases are TGCAGCGTTGGCAGGGGGCGTCGGGAAAAACTGTTTTTT.

In DNA, the CDR3 is TGTGCCAGCAGTGAGCTAGTTTCGACCGGGGAGCTGTTTTTT. Its translation is CASSELVSTGELFF. The chain has TRBV6-1 and TRBJ2-2, with unresolved D. The CDR3 covers 14 residues. Deletions cut 3 bases from V and 5 bases from J, with 10 bases between. Per the germline V gene, CDR1 is MNHNS and CDR2 is SASEGT.

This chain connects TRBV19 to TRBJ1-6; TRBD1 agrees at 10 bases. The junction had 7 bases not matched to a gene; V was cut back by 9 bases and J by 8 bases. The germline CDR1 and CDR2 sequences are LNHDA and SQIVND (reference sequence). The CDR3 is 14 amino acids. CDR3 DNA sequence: TGTGCCAGCCGGACAGGGGGGGATTATTCACCCCTCCACTTT. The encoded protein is CASRTGGDYSPLHF.

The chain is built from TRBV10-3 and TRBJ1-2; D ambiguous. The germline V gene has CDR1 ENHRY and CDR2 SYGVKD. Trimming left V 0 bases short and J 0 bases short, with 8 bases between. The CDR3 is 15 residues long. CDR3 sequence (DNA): TGTGCCATCAGTGAGTCGGGCCAGACTAACTATGGCTACACCTTC. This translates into CAISESGQTNYGYTF.

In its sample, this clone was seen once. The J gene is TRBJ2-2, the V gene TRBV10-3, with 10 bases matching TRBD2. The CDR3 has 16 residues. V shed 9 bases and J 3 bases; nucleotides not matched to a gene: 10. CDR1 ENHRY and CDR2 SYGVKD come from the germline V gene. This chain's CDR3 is CAIPVGLAGDTGELFF. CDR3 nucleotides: TGTGCCATTCCGGTGGGGCTAGCGGGAGACACCGGGGAGCTGTTTTTT.

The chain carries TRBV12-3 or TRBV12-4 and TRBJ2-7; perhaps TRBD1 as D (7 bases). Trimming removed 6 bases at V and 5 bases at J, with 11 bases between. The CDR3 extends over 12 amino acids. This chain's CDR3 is CASSQGGNEQYF. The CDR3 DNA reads TGTGCCAGCAGCCAGGGGGGTAACGAGCAGTACTTC.

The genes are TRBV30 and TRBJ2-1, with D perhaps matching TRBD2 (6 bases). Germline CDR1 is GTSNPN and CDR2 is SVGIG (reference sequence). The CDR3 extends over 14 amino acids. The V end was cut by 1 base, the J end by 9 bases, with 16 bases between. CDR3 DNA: TGTGCCTGGAGTGCCTCAACGGGAGTGGCTGAGCAGTTCTTC. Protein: CAWSASTGVAEQFF.

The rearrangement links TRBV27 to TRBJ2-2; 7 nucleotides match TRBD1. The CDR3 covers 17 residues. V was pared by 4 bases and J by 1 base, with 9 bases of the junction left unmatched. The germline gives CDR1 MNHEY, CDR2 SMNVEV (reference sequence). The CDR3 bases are TGTGCCAGCAGTTCTCCCCGACAGGGCGAGAACACCGGGGAGCTGTTTTTT. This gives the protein CASSSPRQGENTGELFF.

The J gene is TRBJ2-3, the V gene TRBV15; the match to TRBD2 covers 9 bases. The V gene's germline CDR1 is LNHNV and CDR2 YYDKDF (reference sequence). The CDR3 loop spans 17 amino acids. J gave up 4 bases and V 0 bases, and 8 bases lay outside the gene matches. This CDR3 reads CATSRDLPAGGPDTQYF. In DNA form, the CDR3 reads TGTGCCACCAGCAGAGATCTTCCAGCGGGAGGCCCAGATACGCAGTATTTT.

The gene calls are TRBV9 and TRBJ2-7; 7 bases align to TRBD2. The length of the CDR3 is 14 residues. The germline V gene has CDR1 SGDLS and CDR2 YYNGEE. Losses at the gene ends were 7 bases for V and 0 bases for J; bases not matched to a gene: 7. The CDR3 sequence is CASSWGGSSYEQYF. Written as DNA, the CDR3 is TGTGCCAGCTCGTGGGGGGGGAGCTCCTACGAGCAGTACTTC.

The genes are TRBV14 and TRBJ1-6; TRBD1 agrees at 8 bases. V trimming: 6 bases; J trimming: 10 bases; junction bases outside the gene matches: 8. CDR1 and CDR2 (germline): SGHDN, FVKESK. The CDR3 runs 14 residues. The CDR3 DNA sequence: TGTGCCAGCAGTTGGGGACAGGCGACCTCACCCCTCCACTTT. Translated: CASSWGQATSPLHF.

Here the CDR3 reads CASSYPPSDTQYF. DNA of the CDR3: TGTGCCAGCAGTTACCCCCCGTCAGATACGCAGTATTTT. This chain uses TRBV6-6 with TRBJ2-3; no clear D. The CDR3 is made up of 13 amino acids. Trimming cost V 2 bases and J 4 bases, with 7 bases left between them. Germline V gene sequence: CDR1 MNHNY, CDR2 SVGAGI (reference sequence).

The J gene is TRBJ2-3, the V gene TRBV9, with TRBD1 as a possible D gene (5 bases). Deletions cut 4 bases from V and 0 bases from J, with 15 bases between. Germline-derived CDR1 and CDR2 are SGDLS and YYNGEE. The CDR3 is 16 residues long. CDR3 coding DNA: TGTGCCAGCAGCTTACAGGACAAGCCTAGCACAGATACGCAGTATTTT. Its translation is CASSLQDKPSTDTQYF.

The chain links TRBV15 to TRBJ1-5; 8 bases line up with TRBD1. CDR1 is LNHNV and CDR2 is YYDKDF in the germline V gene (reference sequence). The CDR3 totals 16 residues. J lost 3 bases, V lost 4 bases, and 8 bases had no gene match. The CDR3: CATSTGQGRNNQPQHF. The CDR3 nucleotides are TGTGCCACCAGCACTGGACAGGGTAGGAACAATCAGCCCCAGCATTTT.

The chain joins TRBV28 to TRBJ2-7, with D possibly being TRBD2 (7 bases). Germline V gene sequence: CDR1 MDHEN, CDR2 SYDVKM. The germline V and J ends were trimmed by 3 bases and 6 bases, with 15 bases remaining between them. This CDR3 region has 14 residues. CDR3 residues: CASSFRGEGGEQYF. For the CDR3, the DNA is TGTGCCAGCAGTTTTAGGGGGGAGGGAGGCGAGCAGTACTTC.

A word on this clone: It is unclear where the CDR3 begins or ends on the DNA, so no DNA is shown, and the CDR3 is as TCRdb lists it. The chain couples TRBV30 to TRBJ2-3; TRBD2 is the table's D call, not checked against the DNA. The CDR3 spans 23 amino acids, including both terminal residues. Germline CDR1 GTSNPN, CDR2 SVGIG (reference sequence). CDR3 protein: CAWSTGLAEKTQIRSIFGDTQYF.

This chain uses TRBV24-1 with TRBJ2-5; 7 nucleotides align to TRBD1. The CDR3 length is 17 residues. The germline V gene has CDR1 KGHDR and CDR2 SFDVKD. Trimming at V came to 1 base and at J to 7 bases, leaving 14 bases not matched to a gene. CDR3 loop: CATSDFGRQGDWGTQYF. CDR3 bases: TGTGCCACCAGTGATTTTGGCCGGCAGGGGGATTGGGGGACCCAGTACTTC.

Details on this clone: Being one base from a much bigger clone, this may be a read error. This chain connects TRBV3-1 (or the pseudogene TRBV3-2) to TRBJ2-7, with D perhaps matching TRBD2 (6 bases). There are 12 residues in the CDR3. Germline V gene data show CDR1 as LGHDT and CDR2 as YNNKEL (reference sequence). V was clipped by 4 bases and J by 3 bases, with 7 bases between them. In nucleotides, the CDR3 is TGTGCCAGCAGCCTGGGGGGCTACGAGCAGTACTTC. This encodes CASSLGGYEQYF.

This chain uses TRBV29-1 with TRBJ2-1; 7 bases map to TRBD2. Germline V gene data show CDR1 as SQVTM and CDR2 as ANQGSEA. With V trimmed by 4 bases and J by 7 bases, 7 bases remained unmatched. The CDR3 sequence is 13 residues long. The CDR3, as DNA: TGCAGCGTTGGGGGTCTAGCGGCTAATGAGCAGTTCTTC. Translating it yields CSVGGLAANEQFF.

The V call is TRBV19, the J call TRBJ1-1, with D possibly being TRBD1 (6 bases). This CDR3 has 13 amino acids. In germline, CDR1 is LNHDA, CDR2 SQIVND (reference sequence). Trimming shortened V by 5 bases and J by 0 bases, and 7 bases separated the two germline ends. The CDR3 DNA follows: TGTGCCAGTAGTGACAGGTTGAACACTGAAGCTTTCTTT. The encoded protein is CASSDRLNTEAFF.

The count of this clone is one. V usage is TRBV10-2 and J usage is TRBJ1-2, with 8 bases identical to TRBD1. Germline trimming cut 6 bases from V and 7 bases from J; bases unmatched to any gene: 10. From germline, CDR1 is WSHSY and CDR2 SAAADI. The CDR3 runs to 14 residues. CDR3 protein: CASRWTGRDAGYTF. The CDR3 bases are TGCGCCAGCAGGTGGACAGGGAGAGATGCTGGCTACACCTTC.

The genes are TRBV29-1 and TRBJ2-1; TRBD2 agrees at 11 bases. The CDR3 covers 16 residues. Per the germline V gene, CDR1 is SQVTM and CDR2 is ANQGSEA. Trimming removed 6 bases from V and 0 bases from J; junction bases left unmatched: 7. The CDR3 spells CSVRLAGGSSYNEQFF. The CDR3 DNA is TGCAGCGTGAGGTTAGCGGGAGGGAGCTCCTACAATGAGCAGTTCTTC.

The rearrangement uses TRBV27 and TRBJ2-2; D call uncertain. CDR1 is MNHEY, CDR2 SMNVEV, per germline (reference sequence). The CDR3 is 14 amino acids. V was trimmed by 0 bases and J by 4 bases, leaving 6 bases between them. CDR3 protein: CASSLSSATGELFF. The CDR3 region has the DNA TGTGCCAGCAGTTTATCCAGCGCCACCGGGGAGCTGTTTTTT.